This TCR beta chain comes out of a study of cytomegalovirus exposure and HLA in healthy donors (dated by TCRdb to about 2017). Notes on the research overall: In an earlier analysis of approximately 640 of the donors, approximately 300 Gb of sequence data and 117 million unique TCR beta sequences from about 179 million T cells were reported. An early release covering roughly 580 HLA-typed donors comprised about 300 gigabases of sequencing data and 65 million to 100 million unique TCR sequences. Of the roughly 400 genotyped donors, about 80% fell in the genetic ancestry cluster associated with self-reported Caucasian donors. The aim of the study was to test whether cataloging public T cell receptors could identify signatures of past pathogen exposure. The T cell repertoires of 666 subjects were profiled by immunosequencing and related to cytomegalovirus serostatus. A separate validation cohort of about 110 different subjects was used in addition to the roughly 700-subject first cohort. The study combined high-throughput TCR immunosequencing, statistical association of individual TCRs with disease status, and machine learning to predict cytomegalovirus infection status. In a later analysis, previously published TCR beta repertoires from 666 donors were re-analyzed and high-resolution HLA genotyping was added so that TCR occurrence patterns could be studied. In the later analysis, no new phenotypic data were used to find candidate immune exposures; instead, reliance was placed on TCR beta sequences and their occurrence across donors. In an earlier analysis of 587 of the donors, high-throughput TCR beta sequencing was used to judge whether each TCR beta V gene segment behaved as functional or pseudogenic. Alongside the repertoire data, information on donor age, sex, ethnicity and CMV serostatus was compiled. A later genetic analysis used genome-wide SNP genotypes for about 65% of the 666 donors, treating that subset as a discovery cohort. All discovery cohort repertoires had been generated using a single sequencing platform. HLA typing covered class I and class II loci at four-digit resolution. Typing coverage differed by locus: A, B, C, DRB1 and DQB1 were typed in roughly 629-640 donors, DQA1 in 522, DPA1 in some 610, and DPB1 in roughly 450. Roughly 5 DR-DQ haplotypes were handled as single units for association and clustering, since linkage in the cohort was strong. Across about 380 genotyped donors of the cohort, an average of roughly 250,000 unique TCR beta nucleotide sequences per donor were sequenced, and 15% to 20% of those sequences were non-productive.

The cohort was made up of roughly 670 healthy bone marrow donors. Cohort members were all nominally healthy when sampled, although unrecorded immune exposures were likely present. The donor was CMV seronegative and belonged to the group of around 350 seronegative cohort members. Each donor provided a peripheral blood sample, and peripheral blood mononuclear cells were used for TCR beta sequencing. Genomic DNA was extracted from the blood cell samples with the Qiagen DNeasy Blood Extraction Kit. Based on the germline V gene (reference sequence), the CDR1 and CDR2 sequences are SGHNT and YYREEE. Trimming at the junction amounts to 3 bases on V and 2 bases on J, and the germline ends lie 11 bases apart. The CDR3, from cysteine to phenylalanine, totals 14 residues. Here the CDR3 DNA is all that survives: 42 bases in frame from base 1. On this clone itself: There is no known antigen for this receptor. Per-base quality was not reported, and no clone a single base away is much larger than it.

Libraries were made using the immunoSEQ multiplex PCR assay. For the multiplex PCR, a mixture combining 60 forward primers for TCR Vbeta segments and 13 reverse primers for TCR Jbeta segments was used. The CDR3 region of rearranged TCR beta genes was amplified from genomic DNA with a multiplex PCR assay. On the Illumina HiSeq System, the amplified TCR beta libraries were sequenced as 87-base-pair reads. The source study handled its data this way. In a later analysis, roughly 80 million unique TCR beta chains were counted across the 650 to 750 repertoires, and around 10 million of these chains were shared by at least two donors. Raw reads were error-corrected and collapsed into unique sequences by a nearest-neighbor algorithm in which closely related sequences were merged to remove PCR and sequencing errors. V, D and J gene segments were assigned by aligning CDR3 sequences to IMGT reference sequences. Each retained sequence needed at least a six-nucleotide match to both a V gene segment and a J gene segment. A rearrangement was called productive if the CDR3 had no stop codons and remained in frame with V and J, and every other rearrangement was called non-productive. Following IMGT convention, CDR3 was defined as the stretch from the second conserved V-encoded cysteine to the conserved J-encoded phenylalanine. In an earlier analysis of around 570 of the donors, sequences lacking an unambiguous match to a single V gene segment were excluded. An earlier analysis of 587 of the donors classified V segments as functional when productive rearrangements were above 56.7% and as segregating when the standard deviation between donors was above 5%. To diagnose cytomegalovirus status from the catalog of TCR beta chain sequences, a statistical classification framework was built. V and J gene assignment, in a later analysis, came from comparing TCR nucleotide sequences with IMGT/GENE-DB human TR gene sequences. In a later analysis, CDR3 sequences and most-parsimonious VDJ recombination scenarios were assigned using the TCRdist pipeline. In a later analysis, every TCR beta chain was defined by the combination of its CDR3 amino acid sequence and its V-gene family, and reads without a unique V-gene family were dropped. A later analysis removed nearly 600 highly shared, low-generation-probability nucleotide sequences to deal with suspected cross-contamination and a sequencing artifact. A later analysis calculated a clonal expansion index for each public chain from normalized within-repertoire ranks of inferred template counts. Generation probabilities in a later analysis came from a VDJ recombination model fitted to out-of-frame rearrangements, and those results were checked against IGoR. In a later analysis, TCR-TCR, TCR-HLA and TCR-CMV co-occurrence was scored with hypergeometric tests, and a repertoire-size bias correction was applied to TCR pairs. False discovery rates were estimated in a later analysis by permuting HLA or CMV assignments 20 times. A later analysis grouped co-occurring TCRs with DBSCAN, adding TCRdist sequence similarity when clustering within HLA-allele-positive subsets. Repertoires with fewer than 30,000 or more than 120,000 public chains, plus five repertoires with anomalous nucleotide sharing, were excluded from co-occurrence clustering. This is the immuneACCESS table as TCRdb keeps it, with only in-frame sequences that have V and J called. A part of the clones is gone; compared with another copy, unresolved V genes explain less than half, and the rest is unexplained. The DNA gave D and trimming, while V, J and clone size come from that table. The sample table holds some 95,000 clones, of which 60% to 85% were seen once. Roughly 4.5% of the sample belongs to the ten largest clones.

Here is what the overall study found, with its caveats: In a later genetic analysis, a missense DCLRE1C variant was associated with V-gene and J-gene trimming of TCR beta chains, and the association was replicated in an independent cohort. Sequencing depth was assumed to be roughly uniform across donors in the presence/absence analyses, though that assumption may not hold. The earlier analysis of 587 of the donors excluded some 15 rarely observed V segments, including chromosome 9 orphons, because counts were too low. Only TCR beta chains were sequenced in this cohort, and the absence of alpha or paired-chain data limited detectable features. The only immune exposure information available for the cohort was CMV serostatus. The authors suggested that the approach could potentially be generalized to other disease states and immunological phenotypes. Linkage disequilibrium might explain the correlated functional status among segregating V segments, but an unknown experimental factor could not be ruled out. When HLA alleles, especially DR and DQ, strongly co-occurred, attributing TCR associations to individual alleles was difficult. Because HLA typing was unavailable for some donors at each locus, only the typed subset was used in association tests. In both the original and validation cohorts, the classifier was reported to diagnose cytomegalovirus status with high specificity and sensitivity. Three of the identified cytomegalovirus-associated TCR beta chains were confirmed in vitro to be specific for cytomegalovirus antigens. Some IMGT-functional V segments, including TRBV6-2 and TRBV6-3, could not be distinguished by the 87-base-pair reads and were therefore excluded. In a later analysis, HLA-associated TCR beta chains showed more clonal expansion and lower generation probabilities than non-associated chains that were equally common. A total of roughly 160 TCR beta chains were listed by the study as associated with cytomegalovirus. According to a later analysis, TCR association rates differed among HLA loci, with DRB1 alleles showing the most associated TCRs and HLA-C alleles showing the fewest. Most TCR sequences were observed very rarely across donors, whereas some public TCRs were present in many individuals. In a later genetic analysis, fewer N-insertions in productive TCRs were reported among donors in an Asian-associated ancestry cluster than the roughly 700-donor mean. A further reported finding was that TCR beta sequences accurately predicted the HLA-A and HLA-B alleles for most subjects in the first cohort. An earlier analysis of 587 of the donors showed that most TCR beta V segments appeared in productive rearrangements either about 87% or about 30% of the time, which broadly matched IMGT annotations. According to a later analysis, most CMV-associated TCR beta chains appeared to be HLA-restricted, and the HLA associations seemed to be driven largely by CMV exposure. The sequencing pipeline was judged likely to have produced a cluster of highly shared sequence variants as a technical artifact. In a later analysis, several top co-occurrence clusters were reported to appear linked to parvovirus B19, influenza, CMV and Epstein-Barr virus. A later analysis associated 15,000 to 20,000 TCR beta sequences with specific HLA alleles at a false discovery rate of 0.05.

Sequenced: PBMCs. The chain links TRBV5-4 with TRBJ1-2; perhaps TRBD1 is the D gene, with 5 bases matching. The sequence was obtained from a woman in her thirties or forties in good health and CMV-seronegative. The CDR3 has the sequence CASSSRGYNYGYTF. The bases are TGTGCCAGCAGCTCCCGGGGGTACAACTATGGCTACACCTTC.